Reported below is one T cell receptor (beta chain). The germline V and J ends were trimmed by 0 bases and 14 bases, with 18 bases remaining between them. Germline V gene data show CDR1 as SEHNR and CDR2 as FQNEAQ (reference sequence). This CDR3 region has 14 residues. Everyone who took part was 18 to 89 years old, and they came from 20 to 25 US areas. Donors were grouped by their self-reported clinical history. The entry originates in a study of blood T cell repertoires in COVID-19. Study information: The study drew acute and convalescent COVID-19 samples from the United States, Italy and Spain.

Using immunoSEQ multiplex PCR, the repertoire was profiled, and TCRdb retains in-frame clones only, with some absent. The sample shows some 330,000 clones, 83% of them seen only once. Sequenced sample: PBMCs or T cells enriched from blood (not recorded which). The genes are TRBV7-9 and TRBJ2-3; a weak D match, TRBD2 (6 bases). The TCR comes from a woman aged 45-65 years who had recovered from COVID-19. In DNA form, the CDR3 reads TGTGCCAGCAGCTTAGCGGGCGGGACCGAGGTGTGGTATTTT. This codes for CASSLAGGTEVWYF.